This passage covers 27 T cell receptor beta chains from one sample sequenced in a study of blood T cell repertoires in COVID-19 (TCRdb year 2020). Receptor libraries were prepared by the immunoSEQ multiplex PCR assay. TCRdb took this table from immuneACCESS and kept in-frame rearrangements with V and J called. Such tables lack part of the clones; where checked against another copy, unresolved V genes explain under half of the gap, and the rest is unexplained. The sample yields about 60,000 clones; around 88% were counted once. The biggest ten clones account for approximately 4.3% of the sample. The sequenced material came from peripheral blood. The receptors were gathered from a man in his 60s with acute or convalescent COVID-19.

This CDR3 is CASRDGGPQHF. The CDR3 region has the DNA TGTGCCAGCAGAGACGGGGGGCCCCAGCATTTT. The gene calls are TRBV2 and TRBJ1-5; D is perhaps TRBD1 (5 bases). The CDR3 runs to 11 residues. The V end lost 6 bases, the J end lost 9 bases, and 9 bases lay between the germline ends. Germline-derived CDR1 and CDR2 are SNHLY and FYNNEI.

The chain carries TRBV5-4 and TRBJ2-2; D perhaps matches TRBD1 (5 bases). Germline CDR1 and CDR2: SGHNT and YYREEE (reference sequence). Deletions cut 3 bases from V and 0 bases from J, with 12 bases between. The CDR3 is 16 amino acids. CDR3 in amino acids: CASSWGKAANTGELFF. The CDR3 nucleotides are TGTGCCAGCAGCTGGGGCAAAGCCGCGAACACCGGGGAGCTGTTTTTT.

The rearrangement links TRBV27 to TRBJ2-6, with D hard to call. Germline V gene data show CDR1 as MNHEY and CDR2 as SMNVEV (reference sequence). Trimming left V 5 bases short and J 4 bases short, with 12 bases between. This CDR3 is 15 amino acids long. This CDR3 is CASSPYSAGANVLTF. For the CDR3, the DNA is TGTGCCAGCAGTCCTTACAGTGCCGGGGCCAACGTCCTGACTTTC.

This chain links TRBV27 with TRBJ2-7; TRBD1 matches at 7 bases. CDR1 is MNHEY and CDR2 is SMNVEV in the germline V gene (reference sequence). CDR3 length equals 14 residues. The V gene end was trimmed by 8 bases and the J gene end by 0 bases; junction bases not matched to a gene: 7. In DNA, the CDR3 is TGTGCCAGCCGATTAGACAGGGACTCCTACGAGCAGTACTTC. This codes for CASRLDRDSYEQYF.

The chain uses TRBV6-5 and TRBJ1-5; no clear D gene. The V gene's germline CDR1 is MNHEY and CDR2 SVGAGI. The CDR3 loop spans 13 amino acids. V dropped 6 bases and J dropped 7 bases, with 13 bases sitting between them. The CDR3 nucleotides are TGTGCCAGCAGACTCACTGGCGGCCAGCCCCAGCATTTT. As protein: CASRLTGGQPQHF.

This rearrangement joins TRBV28 to TRBJ2-5; 8 nucleotides align to TRBD2. Trimming cost V 2 bases and J 4 bases; bases outside gene matches: 0. The CDR3 is 13 amino acids. Germline values: CDR1 MDHEN, CDR2 SYDVKM. CDR3 coding DNA: TGTGCCAGCAGTTTAGCGGGGGGAGAGACCCAGTACTTC. Its protein is CASSLAGGETQYF.

The rearrangement uses TRBV6-2 or TRBV6-3 and TRBJ2-1; D gene ambiguous. Germline CDR1 reads MNHEY; CDR2 reads SVGEGT. The V end lost 6 bases, the J end lost 4 bases, and 16 bases lay between the germline ends. The CDR3 loop spans 15 amino acids. CDR3 bases: TGTGCCAGCAGCCCAACCGTAGGAGAATACAATGAGCAGTTCTTC. Residues: CASSPTVGEYNEQFF.

This clone was detected once. The V gene is TRBV18, the J gene TRBJ1-6; TRBD1 matches at 9 bases. The CDR3 runs 14 residues. Germline lookup yields CDR1 KGHSH and CDR2 LQKENI. V dropped 5 bases and J dropped 7; count of bases not matched to a gene: 3. The chain's CDR3 is CASSGGQGNSPLHF. The DNA for the CDR3 is TGTGCCAGCTCAGGCGGACAGGGGAATTCACCCCTCCACTTT.

The CDR3 loop reads CASSEGGAHSEQYF. The CDR3 DNA is TGCGCCAGCAGTGAGGGCGGTGCGCACTCCGAGCAGTACTTC. This chain links TRBV10-1 with TRBJ2-7; D is unclear. Germline loops: CDR1 WNHNN, CDR2 SYGVQD (reference sequence). The CDR3 has 14 amino acids. V was pared by 2 bases and J by 6 bases, with 14 bases between.

The chain employs TRBV18 and TRBJ2-1, with TRBD2 matching over 9 bases. Germline assignment: CDR1 KGHSH and CDR2 LQKENI. This CDR3 is 14 amino acids long. V shed 6 bases, J shed 7 bases, and the junction held 7 bases outside the gene matches. In DNA, the CDR3 is TGTGCCAGCTCGCCGGGACTAGCTGGGAATGAGCAGTTCTTC. It yields the protein CASSPGLAGNEQFF.

The V call is TRBV6-1, the J call TRBJ1-1, with TRBD1 matching over 10 bases. Germline trimming cut 5 bases from V and 2 bases from J; bases unmatched to any gene: 5. Looked up from germline, CDR1 is MNHNS and CDR2 is SASEGT. The CDR3 runs to 15 residues. This chain's CDR3 is CASSHRQGANTEAFF. Written as DNA, the CDR3 is TGTGCCAGCAGTCACAGACAGGGGGCAAACACTGAAGCTTTCTTT.

The chain combines TRBV12-3 or TRBV12-4 with TRBJ2-6; D remains unclear. The CDR3 consists of 13 residues. V dropped 8 bases and J dropped 6 bases, with 11 bases sitting between them. CDR3 amino acids: CASRWSLANVLTF. The CDR3, as DNA: TGTGCCAGCCGGTGGTCTTTGGCCAACGTCCTGACTTTC.

There are a few counts of this clone. The V gene is TRBV7-6, the J gene TRBJ2-7; 12 nucleotides align to TRBD2. The CDR3 has 19 amino acids. Germline CDR1 and CDR2: SGHVS and FNYEAQ. With V trimmed by 2 bases and J by 0 bases, 11 bases remained unmatched. The CDR3 DNA is TGTGCCAGCAGCTTAAGGGGGCTAGCGGGAGGGCTACCCTCCTACGAGCAGTACTTC. It translates to CASSLRGLAGGLPSYEQYF.

The CDR3 DNA follows: TGTGCCAGCAGCTCCGCGCAGGGTCTAATGAACACTGAAGCTTTCTTT. This sequence encodes CASSSAQGLMNTEAFF. V is TRBV7-9 and J is TRBJ1-1; a weak D match, TRBD1 (5 bases). The CDR3 contains 16 residues. Trimming removed 4 bases at V and 0 bases at J, with 15 bases between. From germline, CDR1 is SEHNR and CDR2 FQNEAQ (reference sequence).

The chain recombines TRBV5-1 with TRBJ1-2; 8 bases map to TRBD1. With V trimmed by 1 base and J by 5 bases, 4 bases remained unmatched. Germline loops: CDR1 SGHRS, CDR2 YFSETQ. The CDR3 runs 14 residues. CDR3 amino acids: CASSLSDRVYGYTF. DNA of the CDR3: TGCGCCAGCAGCTTGTCGGACAGGGTATATGGCTACACCTTC.

DNA for the CDR3: TGTGCCAGCAGTTCAGGGACTAGCGGGAGTTCAGGCACCGGGGAGCTGTTTTTT. The encoded protein is CASSSGTSGSSGTGELFF. The chain combines TRBV27 with TRBJ2-2, with TRBD2 matching 14 bases. Looked up from germline, CDR1 is MNHEY and CDR2 is SMNVEV (reference sequence). J gave up 4 bases and V 4 bases, and 8 bases lay outside the gene matches. The CDR3 is 18 residues long.

Regarding this clone: Additional DNA sequences in this sample encode the identical CDR3. The genes are TRBV18 and TRBJ2-1, with 8 nucleotides matching TRBD1. Germline CDR1 is KGHSH and CDR2 is LQKENI. CDR3 size: 14 residues. Trimming cost V 1 base and J 4 bases; bases outside gene matches: 0. The CDR3: CASSPRTGYNEQFF. The CDR3 DNA sequence: TGTGCCAGCTCACCACGGACAGGGTACAATGAGCAGTTCTTC. Together with reference TRBV18 and TRBJ2-1, the CDR3 gives the full variable domain: NAGVMQNPRHLVRRRGQEARLRCSPMKGHSHVYWYRQLPEEGLKFMVYLQKENIIDESGMPKERFSAEFPKEGPSILRIQQVVRGDSAAYFCASSPRTGYNEQFFGPGTRLTVL.

This chain joins TRBV29-1 and TRBJ2-3, with 8 nucleotides matching TRBD1. Germline V gene sequence: CDR1 SQVTM, CDR2 ANQGSEA. V lost 6 bases, J lost 1 base, and 6 bases stayed unmatched. The CDR3 runs to 14 residues. DNA for the CDR3: TGCAGCGTCACGAGGGGACAGGGCACAGATACGCAGTATTTT. Protein: CSVTRGQGTDTQYF.

The chain is built from TRBV7-8 and TRBJ2-5, with a possible D match to TRBD1 (6 bases). The V end was cut by 1 base, the J end by 5 bases, with 8 bases between. Germline V gene lookup returns CDR1 SGHVS and CDR2 FQNEAQ. The CDR3 contains 13 residues. The CDR3 region is CASSLGGQETQYF. CDR3 sequence (DNA): TGTGCCAGCAGCTTAGGAGGACAGGAGACCCAGTACTTC.

The genes are TRBV6-5 and TRBJ1-1; 9 nucleotides agree with TRBD1. The CDR3 sequence is 13 residues long. Trimming cost V 3 bases and J 7 bases; bases outside gene matches: 3. The germline V gene encodes CDR1 MNHEY and CDR2 SVGAGI. This CDR3 is CASSYDRGGEAFF. CDR3 DNA sequence: TGTGCCAGCAGTTATGACAGGGGGGGTGAAGCTTTCTTT.

This clone has a single count. This chain joins TRBV24-1 and TRBJ1-1; 9 nucleotides match TRBD1. The CDR3 consists of 16 residues. V gave up 2 bases and J gave up 3 bases; unmatched junction bases: 6. The V gene's germline CDR1 is KGHDR and CDR2 SFDVKD. In nucleotides, the CDR3 is TGTGCCACCAGTGATTCTTCGACAGGGGGGCACACTGAAGCTTTCTTT. It specifies CATSDSSTGGHTEAFF.

In DNA, the CDR3 is TGCAGCGTTGAAGATTTCGGGACAGGGGGGGCCTACGAGCAGTACTTC. It encodes CSVEDFGTGGAYEQYF. The gene calls are TRBV29-1 and TRBJ2-7; 11 bases are a match to TRBD1. This CDR3 region has 16 residues. Trimming took 0 bases from V and 2 from J; bases not matched to a gene: 6. CDR1 and CDR2 from the germline V gene are SQVTM and ANQGSEA.

The V gene is TRBV28, the J gene TRBJ1-1; 8 bases are a match to TRBD1. CDR3 size: 14 residues. The V and J ends lost 0 bases and 3 bases, in that order; junction bases with no gene match: 0. Germline CDR1 is MDHEN and CDR2 is SYDVKM. The CDR3 sequence: CASSLWTGDTEAFF. Here the CDR3 DNA reads TGTGCCAGCAGTTTATGGACAGGGGACACTGAAGCTTTCTTT.

The DNA of the CDR3 is TGTGCCAGCAGTTTTCAAAAAACTAGCACAGATACGCAGTATTTT. Translating it yields CASSFQKTSTDTQYF. This sequence joins TRBV28 and TRBJ2-3; unclear D gene. The CDR3 sequence is 15 residues long. Germline V gives CDR1 MDHEN, CDR2 SYDVKM. Trimming left V 3 bases short and J 0 bases short, with 10 bases between.

The chain combines TRBV5-1 with TRBJ1-1; D ambiguous. The CDR3 consists of 14 residues. V lost 4 bases and J lost 0, with 10 bases in between. Germline-derived CDR1 and CDR2 are SGHRS and YFSETQ. Written as DNA, the CDR3 is TGCGCCAGCAGCCTTAGCAGCCTGAACACTGAAGCTTTCTTT. This gives the protein CASSLSSLNTEAFF. Combining the CDR3 with reference TRBV5-1 and TRBJ1-1 gives the whole variable domain KAGVTQTPRYLIKTRGQQVTLSCSPISGHRSVSWYQQTPGQGLQFLFEYFSETQRNKGNFPGRFSGRQFSNSRSEMNVSTLELGDSALYLCASSLSSLNTEAFFGQGTRLTVV.

This chain joins TRBV7-2 and TRBJ1-2; no firm D call. This CDR3 contains 14 residues. Germline values: CDR1 SGHTA, CDR2 FQGNSA. Trimming left V 6 bases short and J 4 bases short, with 15 bases between. The CDR3: CASRSGLRVYGYTF. As DNA, the CDR3 is TGTGCCAGCAGATCCGGCTTACGGGTCTATGGCTACACCTTC. The variable domain in full, completed from reference TRBV7-2 and TRBJ1-2, reads GAGVSQSPSNKVTEKGKDVELRCDPISGHTALYWYRQSLGQGLEFLIYFQGNSAPDKSGLPSDRFSAERTGGSVSTLTIQRTQQEDSAVYLCASRSGLRVYGYTFGSGTRLTVV.

The chain carries TRBV30 and TRBJ2-4; D call uncertain. Between the trimmed V and J ends, which lost 7 bases and 0 bases, there was a span of 13 bases. Per germline, CDR1 GTSNPN and CDR2 SVGIG (reference sequence). CDR3 length: 14 residues. This CDR3 is CASTPRGAKNIQYF. CDR3 DNA: TGTGCCTCCACCCCCCGCGGAGCCAAAAACATTCAGTACTTC.